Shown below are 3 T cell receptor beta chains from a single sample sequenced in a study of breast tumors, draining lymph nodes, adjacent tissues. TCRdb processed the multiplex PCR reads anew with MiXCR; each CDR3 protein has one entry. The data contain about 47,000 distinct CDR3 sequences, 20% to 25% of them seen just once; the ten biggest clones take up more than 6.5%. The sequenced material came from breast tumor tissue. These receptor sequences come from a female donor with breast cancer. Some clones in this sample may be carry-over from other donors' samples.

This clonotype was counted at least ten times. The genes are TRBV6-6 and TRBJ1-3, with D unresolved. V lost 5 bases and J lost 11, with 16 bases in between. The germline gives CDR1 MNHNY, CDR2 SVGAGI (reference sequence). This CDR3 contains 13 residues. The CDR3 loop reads CASSATGPEPIYF. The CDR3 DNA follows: TGTGCCAGCAGTGCGACTGGACCCGAGCCCATATATTTT.

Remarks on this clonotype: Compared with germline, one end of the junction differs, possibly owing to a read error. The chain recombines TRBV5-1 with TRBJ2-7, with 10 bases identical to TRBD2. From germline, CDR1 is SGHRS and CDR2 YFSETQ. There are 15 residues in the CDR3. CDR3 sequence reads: CAGSIAGGPVYEQYF. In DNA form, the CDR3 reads TGCGCCGGCAGTATAGCGGGGGGACCAGTCTACGAGCAGTACTTC.

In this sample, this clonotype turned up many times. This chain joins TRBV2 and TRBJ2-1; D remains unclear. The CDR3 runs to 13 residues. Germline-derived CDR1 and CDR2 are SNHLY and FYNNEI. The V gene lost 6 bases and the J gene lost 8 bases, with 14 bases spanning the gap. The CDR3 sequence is CASRAPVPDEQFF. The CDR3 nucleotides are TGTGCCAGCAGGGCGCCCGTCCCGGATGAGCAGTTCTTC.